This T cell receptor beta chain was sequenced during a study of blood T cell repertoires in COVID-19. Deletions cut 2 bases from V and 5 bases from J, with 11 bases between. Germline values: CDR1 MNHNS, CDR2 SASEGT. The CDR3 is 14 amino acids. TCRdb's copy holds only in-frame clones and misses some; the assay was immunoSEQ multiplex PCR. The sample carries over 200,000 clones, about 85% recorded once. The sequence derives from a man in his forties or fifties who had recovered from COVID-19. V and J are TRBV6-1 and TRBJ2-3, with unresolved D. The sample was PBMCs or T cells enriched from blood (not recorded which). The CDR3 coding sequence is TGTGCCAGCAGTGAATACTATCAAATAGATACGCAGTATTTT. Its translation: CASSEYYQIDTQYF.